These 20 T cell receptor beta chains were all obtained from the same sample, sequenced in a study of blood T cell repertoires in COVID-19. Sequenced by immunoSEQ multiplex PCR; TCRdb stores in-frame clones only, minus some. The sample holds 61,000 or so clones, about nine tenths seen once. Material for sequencing was peripheral blood. These receptors were collected from a woman aged 50 to 60 with active or convalescent COVID-19.

The chain recombines TRBV6-5 with TRBJ1-2, with D unresolved. Trimming stripped 6 bases from V and 0 bases from J, with 5 bases between. The CDR3 sequence is 12 residues long. The germline CDR1 and CDR2 sequences are MNHEY and SVGAGI. The DNA for the CDR3 is TGTGCCAGCAGACAGACTAACTATGGCTACACCTTC. This sequence encodes CASRQTNYGYTF.

The rearrangement links TRBV15 to TRBJ1-2, with a tentative D call TRBD1 (5 bases). The V end lost 0 bases, the J end lost 8 bases, and 13 bases lay between the germline ends. The CDR3 runs 14 residues. Germline V gene sequence: CDR1 LNHNV, CDR2 YYDKDF (reference sequence). The CDR3 spells CATSRDQQDSGYTF. The CDR3 DNA reads as TGTGCCACCAGCAGAGATCAACAGGATAGCGGCTACACCTTC.

The rearrangement links TRBV29-1 to TRBJ2-1, with TRBD2 matching 14 bases. This CDR3 region has 16 residues. The germline V gene has CDR1 SQVTM and CDR2 ANQGSEA. V shed 8 bases and J 10 bases; nucleotides not matched to a gene: 16. CDR3 sequence (DNA): TGCAGCTCTTCCGTGAGTGGGACTAGCGGGAGCGACGAGCAGTTCTTC. Translated, it gives CSSSVSGTSGSDEQFF.

The chain carries TRBV7-6 and TRBJ1-1; D is ambiguous. V was clipped by 1 base and J by 8 bases, with 14 bases between them. From germline, CDR1 is SGHVS and CDR2 FNYEAQ. The CDR3 has 14 residues. CDR3 amino acids: CASSLGGNREEAFF. The CDR3 region has the DNA TGTGCCAGCAGCTTAGGCGGTAACCGGGAAGAAGCTTTCTTT.

Ten or more counts support this clone. The rearrangement joins TRBV9 to TRBJ2-1; no definite D call. In germline, CDR1 is SGDLS, CDR2 YYNGEE. The CDR3 is 12 amino acids. V gave up 0 bases and J gave up 5 bases, with 3 bases separating them. Here the CDR3 reads CASSVADNEQFF. The CDR3 DNA is TGTGCCAGCAGCGTAGCCGACAATGAGCAGTTCTTC. The variable domain in full, with the rest retrieved from reference TRBV9 and TRBJ2-1, is DSGVTQTPKHLITATGQRVTLRCSPRSGDLSVYWYQQSLDQGLQFLIQYYNGEERAKGNILERFSAQQFPDLHSELNLSSLELGDSALYFCASSVADNEQFFGPGTRLTVL.

The CDR3, as DNA: TGTGCCAGCAGTGGACAGGGAAATTCACCCCTCCACTTT. As protein: CASSGQGNSPLHF. V and J are TRBV9 and TRBJ1-6; 8 nucleotides line up with TRBD1. The CDR3 extends over 13 amino acids. The germline gives CDR1 SGDLS, CDR2 YYNGEE. Trimming took 5 bases from V and 7 from J; bases not matched to a gene: 2.

Comments on this clone: The same CDR3 also results from other DNA sequences found in this sample. This chain uses TRBV2 with TRBJ1-6; D unclear. Germline CDR1 is SNHLY and CDR2 is FYNNEI. V lost 1 base and J 7 bases, leaving 5 bases between the germline ends. The CDR3 extends over 13 amino acids. In DNA form, the CDR3 reads TGTGCCAGCAGTGAAGTGGCCAATTCACCCCTCCACTTT. Translation: CASSEVANSPLHF.

The chain is built from TRBV28 and TRBJ2-7, with D perhaps matching TRBD1 (5 bases). Trimming took 2 bases from V and 7 from J, leaving 12 bases between them. This CDR3 is 13 amino acids long. The germline gives CDR1 MDHEN, CDR2 SYDVKM. The CDR3: CASSLSPGREQYF. As DNA, the CDR3 is TGTGCCAGCAGTTTAAGTCCAGGGCGGGAGCAGTACTTC.

The rearrangement uses TRBV5-4 and TRBJ2-7; 8 bases are shared with TRBD1. Germline values: CDR1 SGHNT, CDR2 YYREEE (reference sequence). The CDR3 is 15 residues long. Germline trimming cut 0 bases from V and 4 bases from J; bases unmatched to any gene: 6. The CDR3 DNA sequence: TGTGCCAGCAGCTTGGGGGCAGGGGGCGCATACGAGCAGTACTTC. Encoded protein: CASSLGAGGAYEQYF.

The chain carries TRBV2 and TRBJ1-3, with a tentative D call TRBD1 (6 bases). V shed 7 bases and J shed 3 bases, with 10 bases lying between them. The germline gives CDR1 SNHLY, CDR2 FYNNEI. The CDR3 runs to 13 residues. Written as DNA, the CDR3 is TGTGCCAGCACCGGGACATTTGGAAACACCATATATTTT. Translated: CASTGTFGNTIYF.

This clone was seen just once. V usage is TRBV4-1 and J usage is TRBJ2-7; a weak D match, TRBD2 (5 bases). Germline V gene data show CDR1 as MGHRA and CDR2 as YSYEKL. CDR3 size: 17 residues. Trimming removed 0 bases at V and 3 bases at J, with 18 bases between. This CDR3 is CASSQDMEADLFYEQYF. CDR3 sequence (DNA): TGCGCCAGCAGCCAAGATATGGAGGCGGATCTGTTCTACGAGCAGTACTTC.

This clone was picked up a small number of times. An end of the junction differs from the germline gene, which may be a read error. This rearrangement joins TRBV7-7 to TRBJ1-2, with TRBD1 matching 9 bases. Germline CDR1 is SSHAT and CDR2 is FNYEAQ (reference sequence). CDR3 length: 14 residues. CDR3 DNA: TGTGCTAGCAGCCCGGGACAGGGAGCTCGTGGCTACACCTTC. It translates to CASSPGQGARGYTF.

A few counts support this clone. The chain joins TRBV11-2 to TRBJ2-7, with 12 positions matching TRBD2. The trim removed 1 base at V and 3 bases at J, leaving 7 bases unmatched. The germline gives CDR1 SGHAT, CDR2 FQNNGV. This CDR3 comprises 17 residues. The CDR3 DNA is TGTGCCAGCAGCTTAGCCCGGACTAGCGGGATTTACTACGAGCAGTACTTC. Amino acids: CASSLARTSGIYYEQYF.

The rearrangement joins TRBV12-3 or TRBV12-4 to TRBJ1-2; D ambiguous. V shed 3 bases and J shed 0 bases, with 5 bases lying between them. This CDR3 comprises 13 residues. The CDR3 DNA reads as TGTGCCAGCAGTTTCGGGGCTAACTATGGCTACACCTTC. Residues: CASSFGANYGYTF.

The chain couples TRBV3-1 (or the pseudogene TRBV3-2) to TRBJ2-1; TRBD2 aligns across 9 bases. Looked up from germline, CDR1 is LGHDT and CDR2 is YNNKEL (reference sequence). This CDR3 contains 15 residues. V lost 4 bases, J lost 0 bases, and 1 base stayed unmatched. CDR3 nucleotide sequence: TGTGCCAGCAGCCGCGGGGGGGGCTCCTACAATGAGCAGTTCTTC. Translation gives CASSRGGGSYNEQFF.

This clone was observed a single time. The chain is built from TRBV28 and TRBJ1-2; D may be TRBD1 (6 bases). Looked up from germline, CDR1 is MDHEN and CDR2 is SYDVKM. The CDR3 extends over 16 amino acids. V was cut by 5 bases and J by 3 bases, with 19 bases left in between. The DNA of the CDR3 is TGTGCCAGCAGTCCTCCGCTTGGACAGAGTTACTATGGCTACACCTTC. It yields the protein CASSPPLGQSYYGYTF.

V usage is TRBV9 and J usage is TRBJ2-7; no reliable D call. The ends were cut back, 4 bases at V and 5 bases at J, with 10 bases in the middle. The CDR3 spans 12 residues. Germline CDR1 and CDR2: SGDLS and YYNGEE. CDR3 sequence reads: CASSLPSDEQYF. As DNA, the CDR3 is TGTGCCAGCAGCCTACCCAGCGACGAGCAGTACTTC. The complete variable domain, with remaining parts taken from reference TRBV9 and TRBJ2-7, reads DSGVTQTPKHLITATGQRVTLRCSPRSGDLSVYWYQQSLDQGLQFLIQYYNGEERAKGNILERFSAQQFPDLHSELNLSSLELGDSALYFCASSLPSDEQYFGPGTRLTVT.

This rearrangement joins TRBV5-1 to TRBJ2-3; TRBD1 is a possible D gene (6 bases). With 4 bases removed from V and 4 bases from J, the gap between germline ends came to 19 bases. CDR3 length: 16 amino acids. Germline lookup yields CDR1 SGHRS and CDR2 YFSETQ. CDR3 DNA sequence: TGCGCCAGCAGCCCCGCCGAAATATACAGGGCAGATACGCAGTATTTT. Its translation: CASSPAEIYRADTQYF.

CDR3 residues: CASSPEGLSTDTQYF. CDR3 nucleotide sequence: TGTGCCAGCAGCCCGGAGGGGCTTAGCACAGATACGCAGTATTTT. The chain links TRBV7-8 to TRBJ2-3; tentatively, D is TRBD2 (6 bases). Germline CDR1 is SGHVS and CDR2 is FQNEAQ. The CDR3 sequence is 15 residues long. V was pared by 5 bases and J by 0 bases, with 12 bases between.

The CDR3 spells CASSFTSGKNNEQFF. The DNA for the CDR3 is TGTGCCAGCAGCTTCACTAGCGGGAAAAACAATGAGCAGTTCTTC. This chain connects TRBV7-9 to TRBJ2-1; 10 nucleotides align to TRBD2. This CDR3 has 15 amino acids. V was pared by 3 bases and J by 5 bases, with 4 bases of the junction left unmatched. Germline CDR1 reads SEHNR; CDR2 reads FQNEAQ (reference sequence).